Sequencing of this T cell receptor beta chain was carried out in a study of CD8 T cells in Susac syndrome. Study-level points and caveats: Where Susac syndrome CD4+ T cell repertoires were concerned, no clonal expansion was evident.

Negative isolation was applied to CD8+ and CD4+ T cells, and FACS enrichment was applied to TEMRA cells. CDR3 length: 13 residues. The V gene end was trimmed by 6 bases and the J gene end by 7 bases; junction bases not matched to a gene: 5. Germline CDR1 SQVTM, CDR2 ANQGSEA. A word on this clonotype: Its cognate antigen is unknown.

An amount of RNA that ranged from roughly 0.5 to 1 ug was reverse transcribed with random hexamers. TCR beta CDR3 was amplified by immunoSEQ multiplex PCR. This amplification extended across 54 Vbeta and 13 Jbeta segments. MiXCR was run by TCRdb on the immunoSEQ multiplex PCR reads, yielding one entry per CDR3 protein. This sample yields about 190,000 distinct CDR3 sequences, of which nearly 97% are seen a single time; approximately 0.098% belongs to the top ten. This receptor was taken from a human donor with Susac syndrome. The sample comprised CD4+ T cells from PBMCs. The V call is TRBV29-1, the J call TRBJ1-6, with 8 bases matching TRBD1. CDR3 in amino acids: CSVQGARNSPLHF. The CDR3 DNA reads as TGCAGCGTGCAGGGGGCACGGAATTCACCCCTCCACTTT. The entire variable domain, with the rest obtained from reference TRBV29-1 and TRBJ1-6, is as follows: SAVISQKPSRDICQRGTSLTIQCQVDSQVTMMFWYRQQPGQSLTLIATANQGSEATYESGFVIDKFPISRPNLTFSTLTVSNMSPEDSSIYLCSVQGARNSPLHFGNGTRLTVT.